The present entry profiles one T cell receptor (beta chain) with its context. Authors' analysis steps: Reference gene primer amplification gave estimated nucleated cell counts. The method was immunoSEQ multiplex PCR; TCRdb's version includes in-frame clones alone and lacks a portion of them. That table is the source of V, J and clone size, and D and trimming were worked out from the DNA. In the table there are approximately 250,000 clones, approximately 86% of which are singletons. The CDR3 is 15 amino acids. Germline V CDR1 and CDR2: SGHRS, YFSETQ. The V segment lost 4 bases and the J segment 5 bases; nucleotides outside the gene matches: 3. The sample originates from a study of blood T cell repertoires in COVID-19. Study-level background: The cDNA or gDNA used as material had been derived from T cells, B-cell-depleted T cells, or PBMCs.

J is TRBJ2-1 and V is TRBV5-1; 13 bases fit TRBD2. Material for sequencing was peripheral blood. The receptor was isolated from a man aged 35-49 years with active or convalescent COVID-19. The CDR3 coding sequence is TGCGCCAGCAGCGGAGGACTAGCGGGAGACAATGAGCAGTTCTTC. It codes for CASSGGLAGDNEQFF.